One and the same sample provided the 20 T cell receptor beta chains below, sequenced in a study of shared clonotypes between healthy human individuals. Terminally differentiated effector memory CD45RA+ cells were excluded by CCR7 positive selection of CD45RO-negative cells. Sequencing was performed with immunoSEQ multiplex PCR; in TCRdb, only in-frame clones are kept and a portion is missing. The profile shows about 2.1 million clones, 93% of them singletons. The sample taken for sequencing was naive CD8+ T cells from PBMCs. All receptors derive from a man between 18 and 29 years old in good health. Some clones in this sample may be carry-over from other donors' samples.

V and J are TRBV5-4 and TRBJ1-4; D not resolved. The CDR3 is 16 residues long. Germline V CDR1 and CDR2: SGHNT, YYREEE (reference sequence). V lost 4 bases and J lost 5, with 18 bases in between. In nucleotides, the CDR3 is TGTGCCAGCAGCCCCGGTAGTTGGGAAGGGAATGAAAAACTGTTTTTT. This gives the protein CASSPGSWEGNEKLFF. The variable domain in full, with the rest retrieved from reference TRBV5-4 and TRBJ1-4, is ETGVTQSPTHLIKTRGQQVTLRCSSQSGHNTVSWYQQALGQGPQFIFQYYREEENGRGNFPPRFSGLQFPNYSSELNVNALELDDSALYLCASSPGSWEGNEKLFFGSGTQLSVL.

J is TRBJ2-2 and V is TRBV27, with D perhaps assigned TRBD1 or TRBD2 (5 bases each). Trimming removed 10 bases from V and 4 bases from J, with 19 bases in between. CDR1 is MNHEY, CDR2 SMNVEV, per germline (reference sequence). The CDR3 loop spans 15 amino acids. Written as DNA, the CDR3 is TGTGCCACCGAACTCAGGGCCAGCGGCACCGGGGAGCTGTTTTTT. The encoded protein is CATELRASGTGELFF.

This clone was observed a single time. This sample also contains other DNA sequences that code for the same CDR3. This sequence joins TRBV27 and TRBJ2-7; 9 nucleotides align to TRBD1. This CDR3 has 15 residues. Trimming at V came to 2 bases and at J to 3 bases, leaving 5 bases not matched to a gene. The germline CDR1 and CDR2 sequences are MNHEY and SMNVEV (reference sequence). CDR3 sequence (DNA): TGTGCCAGCAGTTTAAGTGGGACAGGGAACTACGAGCAGTACTTC. Translated: CASSLSGTGNYEQYF.

The CDR3 coding sequence is TGTGCCAGCCGCGACCGGGGGCCCAACGTGGAGACCCAGTACTTC. This sequence encodes CASRDRGPNVETQYF. The chain uses TRBV7-9 and TRBJ2-5, with D perhaps matching TRBD1 or TRBD2 (6 bases each). Per germline, CDR1 SEHNR and CDR2 FQNEAQ (reference sequence). There are 15 residues in the CDR3. V lost 8 bases and J lost 5, with 21 bases in between.

The chain couples TRBV4-1 to TRBJ2-7; D is possibly TRBD1 (6 bases). V was shortened by 0 bases and J by 2 bases, with 11 bases between the two germline ends. The CDR3 length is 15 residues. Germline values: CDR1 MGHRA, CDR2 YSYEKL. CDR3 amino acids: CASSQDMDSTYEQYF. In DNA, the CDR3 is TGCGCCAGCAGCCAAGACATGGACAGTACCTACGAGCAGTACTTC.

This sequence joins TRBV6-6 and TRBJ2-7; no clear D gene. CDR1 is MNHNY and CDR2 is SVGAGI in the germline V gene (reference sequence). The CDR3 extends over 10 amino acids. V lost 8 bases and J lost 6, with 8 bases in between. Here the CDR3 DNA reads TGTGCCAGCCGACAAGGCGAGCAGTACTTC. Encoded protein: CASRQGEQYF.

V usage is TRBV27 and J usage is TRBJ2-3; 11 positions match TRBD2. Germline CDR1 and CDR2: MNHEY and SMNVEV (reference sequence). The CDR3 extends over 14 amino acids. The trim removed 8 bases at V and 2 bases at J, leaving 3 bases unmatched. The CDR3 DNA reads TGTGCCAGCGCGACTAGCGGGAACACAGATACGCAGTATTTT. Protein product: CASATSGNTDTQYF.

The chain uses TRBV6-6 and TRBJ2-1, with D perhaps matching TRBD2 (6 bases). The germline V gene encodes CDR1 MNHNY and CDR2 SVGAGI (reference sequence). Trimming shortened V by 7 bases and J by 3 bases, and 7 bases separated the two germline ends. The CDR3 runs to 12 residues. DNA of the CDR3: TGTGCCAGCAATAGCGGCTACAATGAGCAGTTCTTC. Its translation is CASNSGYNEQFF.

About this clone itself: This same CDR3 is encoded by further DNA sequences in the sample. The chain uses TRBV28 and TRBJ2-7; 10 bases are a match to TRBD2. This CDR3 comprises 14 residues. Germline CDR1 reads MDHEN; CDR2 reads SYDVKM. Trimming cost V 6 bases and J 3 bases; bases outside gene matches: 5. The CDR3 protein is CASRPSGSGYEQYF. DNA of the CDR3: TGTGCCAGCAGGCCTAGCGGGAGTGGCTACGAGCAGTACTTC.

V usage is TRBV27 and J usage is TRBJ1-4; weak D call: TRBD1 (5 bases). V lost 0 bases and J 2 bases, leaving 13 bases between the germline ends. In germline, CDR1 is MNHEY, CDR2 SMNVEV (reference sequence). The CDR3 consists of 17 residues. The CDR3 loop reads CASSLSLGTATNEKLFF. The CDR3 DNA reads TGTGCCAGCAGTTTATCGCTGGGGACTGCGACTAATGAAAAACTGTTTTTT.

The chain uses TRBV7-7 and TRBJ2-1, with 14 bases matching TRBD2. The CDR3 runs to 16 residues. Trimming cost V 4 bases and J 9 bases; bases outside gene matches: 8. The germline V gene has CDR1 SSHAT and CDR2 FNYEAQ (reference sequence). In DNA form, the CDR3 reads TGTGCCAGCAGCTCACGACTAGCGGGAGGGGACGCTGAGCAGTTCTTC. As protein: CASSSRLAGGDAEQFF.

The rearrangement uses TRBV6-6 and TRBJ1-5; possibly TRBD1 for D (5 bases). V lost 6 bases to trimming and J lost 1 base, with 10 bases between them. The CDR3 spans 14 residues. Germline lookup yields CDR1 MNHNY and CDR2 SVGAGI (reference sequence). The DNA of the CDR3 is TGTGCCAGCAGCGGTGACAGAAGCAATCAGCCCCAGCATTTT. Protein sequence: CASSGDRSNQPQHF.

This chain uses TRBV14 with TRBJ2-1; D remains ambiguous. CDR1 and CDR2 (germline): SGHDN, FVKESK. The V gene lost 4 bases and the J gene lost 8 bases, with 18 bases spanning the gap. This CDR3 comprises 15 residues. The CDR3 DNA sequence: TGTGCCAGCAGCCCACACCTACCCCCGTGGGATGAGCAGTTCTTC. Translated, it gives CASSPHLPPWDEQFF.

CDR3 in DNA: TGTGCCAGCAGCTCCTGGGCTAACTATGGCTACACCTTC. It translates to CASSSWANYGYTF. This chain joins TRBV7-9 and TRBJ1-2; D is unclear. The CDR3 has 13 amino acids. The germline gives CDR1 SEHNR, CDR2 FQNEAQ (reference sequence). V lost 4 bases, J lost 0 bases, and 6 bases lay in between.

The rearrangement uses TRBV9 and TRBJ2-2; 9 bases map to TRBD2. Trimming cost V 0 bases and J 5 bases; bases outside gene matches: 5. From germline, CDR1 is SGDLS and CDR2 YYNGEE. CDR3 length: 16 residues. This chain's CDR3 is CASSVEGGRGTGELFF. DNA for the CDR3: TGTGCCAGCAGCGTAGAGGGCGGGAGGGGGACCGGGGAGCTGTTTTTT.

The table lists this clone with a few counts. The same CDR3 arises from other DNA sequences in this sample as well. The V and J genes are TRBV28 and TRBJ1-3, with a possible D match to TRBD1 (6 bases). Germline V lookup: CDR1 MDHEN, CDR2 SYDVKM. The CDR3 consists of 14 residues. Trimming took off 4 bases at V and 0 bases at J, with 7 bases between the two ends. The CDR3 sequence: CASSWTVSGNTIYF. The CDR3 DNA sequence: TGTGCCAGCAGTTGGACAGTCTCTGGAAACACCATATATTTT.

V is TRBV28 and J is TRBJ2-4; D unresolved. The V and J ends lost 5 bases and 0 bases respectively, with 14 bases between them. This CDR3 has 16 residues. Germline V lookup: CDR1 MDHEN, CDR2 SYDVKM. CDR3 region: CASSPDPEKAKNIQYF. The CDR3 DNA is TGTGCCAGCAGTCCAGACCCGGAGAAAGCCAAAAACATTCAGTACTTC.

The CDR3 reads CASTREDSYNEQFF. CDR3 bases: TGTGCCAGCACCCGGGAGGACTCCTACAATGAGCAGTTCTTC. This chain links TRBV6-5 with TRBJ2-1; TRBD2 agrees at 7 bases. V lost 7 bases and J lost 0; bases outside the gene matches: 3. The CDR3 is made up of 14 amino acids. Germline V gene lookup returns CDR1 MNHEY and CDR2 SVGAGI.

The chain couples TRBV10-1 to TRBJ2-1; 11 bases agree with TRBD2. The CDR3 is 12 residues long. Germline trimming cut 4 bases from V and 13 bases from J; bases unmatched to any gene: 3. Germline V CDR1 and CDR2: WNHNN, SYGVQD (reference sequence). The CDR3 region has the DNA TGCGCCAGCAGTGGGGGACTAGCGGAACAGTTCTTC. Translation gives CASSGGLAEQFF.

This clone was seen only once. J is TRBJ2-1 and V is TRBV19; 8 nucleotides align to TRBD1. Germline V lookup: CDR1 LNHDA, CDR2 SQIVND (reference sequence). Trimming took 4 bases from V and 1 from J; bases not matched to a gene: 3. CDR3 length: 15 residues. The CDR3 DNA reads TGTGCCAGTAGTACGAACAGGGGGTCCTACAATGAGCAGTTCTTC. This codes for CASSTNRGSYNEQFF.